Shown below are 2 T cell receptor beta chains from a single sample sequenced in a study of CXCR4 blockade with PD-1 therapy in pancreatic cancer. Generated by immunoSEQ multiplex PCR, the TCRdb table keeps only in-frame clones and is missing some. The sample comprises 15,000 or so clones, over 60% of which are singletons, and around 6.3% rests with the top ten. The specimen was tumor tissue. The receptors originated from a human donor with pancreatic ductal adenocarcinoma.

This clone ranks as medium-sized. The V call is TRBV6-1, the J call TRBJ2-4; no clear D. This CDR3 is built from 15 residues. The V and J ends lost 1 base and 6 bases respectively, with 13 bases between them. Germline values: CDR1 MNHNS, CDR2 SASEGT. The CDR3 here is CASSEVSATLNIQYF. The CDR3 region has the DNA TGTGCCAGCAGTGAAGTTTCGGCCACTCTAAACATTCAGTACTTC.

In this sample, this clone turned up a few times. Here the CDR3 reads CASSLGLNRAGGPWDYGYTF. CDR3 bases read: TGTGCCAGCAGCTTAGGCCTAAATCGGGCAGGGGGCCCTTGGGACTATGGCTACACC. The chain links TRBV13 to TRBJ1-2, with TRBD1 matching over 8 bases. The read ends 1 residue early relative to the CDR3; the germline J gene fills the gap. The germline CDR1 and CDR2 sequences are PRHDT and FYEKMQ (reference sequence). The V segment lost 0 bases and the J segment 3 bases; nucleotides outside the gene matches: 18. The CDR3 covers 20 residues. Complete variable domain (other parts from reference TRBV13 and TRBJ1-2): AAGVIQSPRHLIKEKRETATLKCYPIPRHDTVYWYQQGPGQDPQFLISFYEKMQSDKGSIPDRFSAQQFSDYHSELNMSSLELGDSALYFCASSLGLNRAGGPWDYGYTFGSGTRLTVV.